This T cell receptor (beta chain) was found in a study of T-cell reconstitution after alpha-beta-depleted transplantation in children. Points from the study as a whole: At one year after transplant, newly produced T cells mostly accounted for T-cell counts and diversity.

CDR3 size: 14 residues. Trimming took 1 base from V and 5 from J, leaving 12 bases between them. Germline-derived CDR1 and CDR2 are MGHRA and YSYEKL. This clonotype came up many times. Its antigen is currently unknown. Unique molecular identifiers were incorporated into the prepared TCRbeta library. TCRdb recomputed calls from the PCR reads with MiXCR, one row per CDR3 protein. The data hold over 45,000 distinct CDR3 sequences, with 9.2% observed a single time. This sample comprised PBMCs, mostly from graft donor cells, obtained 60 days after TCRalphabeta/CD19-depleted stem cell transplant. The chain is built from TRBV4-1 and TRBJ2-7; D remains ambiguous. The receptor comes from a male patient aged 2 to 9 who had a stem cell transplant for chronic granulomatous disease, so the T cells may come from the graft donor. The CDR3: CASSQVNQAHEQYF. Here the CDR3 DNA reads TGCGCCAGCAGCCAAGTCAACCAGGCCCACGAGCAGTACTTC.